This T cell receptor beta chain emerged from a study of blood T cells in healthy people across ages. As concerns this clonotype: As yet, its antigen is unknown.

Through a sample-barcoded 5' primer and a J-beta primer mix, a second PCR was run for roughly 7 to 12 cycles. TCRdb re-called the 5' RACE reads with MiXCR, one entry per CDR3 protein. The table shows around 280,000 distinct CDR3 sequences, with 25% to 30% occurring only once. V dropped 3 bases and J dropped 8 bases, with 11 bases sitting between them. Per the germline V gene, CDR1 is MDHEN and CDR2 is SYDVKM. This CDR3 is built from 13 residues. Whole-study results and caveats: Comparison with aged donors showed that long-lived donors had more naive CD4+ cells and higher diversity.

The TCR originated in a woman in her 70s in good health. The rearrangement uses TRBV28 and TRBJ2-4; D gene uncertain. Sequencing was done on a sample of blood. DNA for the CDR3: TGTGCCAGCAGTTTGGGTGGTGACGACATTCAGTACTTC. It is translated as CASSLGGDDIQYF.